The rows below give T cell receptor beta chains drawn from one sample of a study of Tregs in tolerant kidney transplant recipients. Only in-frame clones appear in the TCRdb table, and some are missing; sequencing was by immunoSEQ multiplex PCR. The sample consists of some 88,000 clones, roughly 92% of them appearing once. The sequenced sample was CD8+ T cells from blood. The receptors were gathered from a human donor in good health. CDR3s include the opening cysteine and the closing phenylalanine or tryptophan. The D gene is left open where the match is weak. The listing skips clone size in some rows; elsewhere it reads once, few, many or a size class.

TRBV4-1	NA	TRBJ1-5	NA	15	TGCGCCAGCAGCCAAGAGTGGGGGCGAGGACAGCCCCAGCATTTT	CASSQEWGRGQPQHF
TRBV7-8	TRBD2	TRBJ2-3	NA	16	TGTGCCAGCAGCTTAGCCCCTAGCGGGGTATCAGATACGCAGTATTTT	CASSLAPSGVSDTQYF
TRBV6-1	NA	TRBJ2-7	once	10	TGTGCCAGCAGTGACGACGAGCAGTACTTC	CASSDDEQYF
TRBV9	TRBD2	TRBJ2-3	NA	16	TGTGCCAGCAGCGTAGTTGCGGGGGGTGCCAGGGATACGCAGTATTTT	CASSVVAGGARDTQYF
TRBV5-8	NA	TRBJ1-1	once	12	TGTGCCAGCAGCTTGGATGGCGCTGAAGCTTTCTTT	CASSLDGAEAFF
TRBV6-1	NA	TRBJ2-7	NA	18	TGTGCCAGCAGTGAAGCGCGTACGGGAAACATTGCAGCGTACGAGCAGTACTTC	CASSEARTGNIAAYEQYF
TRBV5-4	NA	TRBJ2-2	few	15	TGTGCCAGCAGCTTGGGGACAGCGAACACCGGGGAGCTGTTTTTT	CASSLGTANTGELFF
TRBV30	NA	TRBJ2-4	NA	11	TGTGCCTGGAAGGACGGAAACATTCAGTACTTC	CAWKDGNIQYF
TRBV13	NA	TRBJ1-2	NA	15	TGTGCCAGCAGCTTATACTGGGACAAAAACTATGGCTACACCTTC	CASSLYWDKNYGYTF
TRBV4-1	NA	TRBJ2-1	NA	15	TGCGCCAGCAGCCAAGTGGTAATCTCCTACAATGAGCAGTTCTTC	CASSQVVISYNEQFF
TRBV7-6	NA	TRBJ2-1	once	15	TGTGCCAGCAGCTTAGCCGGGGCTAGGTACAATGAGCAGTTCTTC	CASSLAGARYNEQFF
TRBV9	NA	TRBJ2-7	once	15	TGTGCCAGCAGCGTAGCGCTCGAGGGACCCTACGAGCAGTACTTC	CASSVALEGPYEQYF
TRBV6-6	NA	TRBJ2-3	NA	13	TGTGCCAGCACTACCGGGGACACAAATACGCAGTATTTT	CASTTGDTNTQYF
TRBV13	TRBD1	TRBJ2-5	NA	16	TGTGCCAGCAGCCCAACCCGACAGGGGCGTAGGAAGACCCAGTACTTC	CASSPTRQGRRKTQYF
TRBV6-4	NA	TRBJ2-3	NA	14	TGTGCCAGCAGTGGGGGGGAGGTCACAGATACGCAGTATTTT	CASSGGEVTDTQYF
TRBV2	NA	TRBJ2-3	NA	10	TGTGCCAGCATCGGAGATACGCAGTATTTT	CASIGDTQYF
TRBV10-1	NA	TRBJ2-5	NA	14	TGCGCCAGCAGTTATCCGGGAAGCCGGGAGACCCAGTACTTC	CASSYPGSRETQYF
TRBV5-1	NA	TRBJ2-1	NA	15	TGCGCCAGCAGCTTGGGCTCAAGTATCTACAATGAGCAGTTCTTC	CASSLGSSIYNEQFF
TRBV9	NA	TRBJ2-3	NA	15	TGTGCCAGTACACCCGGCAGTTCTGAAGTGGATACGCAGTATTTT	CASTPGSSEVDTQYF
TRBV9	NA	TRBJ1-1	NA	13	TGTGCCAGCAGCGTAGGTGGACTCACTGAAGCTTTCTTT	CASSVGGLTEAFF
TRBV5-1	TRBD1	TRBJ1-2	many	16	TGCGCCAGCAGCTTGGAGGCGAGACAGGGGGCGCGGGGCTACACCTTC	CASSLEARQGARGYTF
TRBV7-2	NA	TRBJ1-1	NA	15	TGTGCCAGCAGCTTAGTTGGGGAAATGAACACTGAAGCTTTCTTT	CASSLVGEMNTEAFF
TRBV18	TRBD1	TRBJ2-5	NA	16	TGTGCCAGCTCACCGGGACAGGGATGGGAGGTAGAGACCCAGTACTTC	CASSPGQGWEVETQYF
TRBV28	NA	TRBJ2-1	few	14	TGTGCCAGCAGTACTAAGATGGAGTACAATGAGCAGTTCTTC	CASSTKMEYNEQFF
TRBV14	TRBD1	TRBJ1-6	NA	14	TGTGCCAGCAGCCGCCGACAGGGAGATTCACCCCTCCACTTT	CASSRRQGDSPLHF
TRBV7-3	NA	TRBJ2-7	NA	15	TGTGCCAGCAGCTTAACCCCCGCAGGGAACTACGAGCAGTACTTC	CASSLTPAGNYEQYF
TRBV10-3	TRBD2	TRBJ2-1	NA	15	TGTGCCATCATCGGTTGGCGGGAGGGCCGCTATGAGCAGTTCTTC	CAIIGWREGRYEQFF
TRBV15	NA	TRBJ2-1	NA	15	TGTGCCACCAGCGGCCGTATTGAGGTCTACAATGAGCAGTTCTTC	CATSGRIEVYNEQFF
TRBV5-1	NA	TRBJ1-1	NA	14	TGCGCCAGCAGCTCGGTGGGGGGAGTCACTGAAGCTTTCTTT	CASSSVGGVTEAFF
TRBV10-2	NA	TRBJ2-7	NA	14	TGCGCCAGCAGTGAGCGGTTTCCCACCTACGAGCAGTACTTC	CASSERFPTYEQYF
TRBV7-9	TRBD1	TRBJ1-4	NA	14	TGTGCCAGCAGCACAGACAGGGATTCGGAAAAACTGTTTTTT	CASSTDRDSEKLFF
TRBV14	TRBD1	TRBJ1-6	NA	14	TGTGCCAGCAGCCAAATACAGGGGAATTCACCCCTCCACTTT	CASSQIQGNSPLHF
TRBV5-5	NA	TRBJ1-1	NA	13	TGTGCCAGCAGCTGGTTAAAGGGCACTGAAGCTTTCTTT	CASSWLKGTEAFF
TRBV6-5	NA	TRBJ1-1	once	16	TGTGCCAGCAGTTACTCGTGGATCGGGGAGAACACTGAAGCTTTCTTT	CASSYSWIGENTEAFF
TRBV21-1	NA	TRBJ2-7	NA	18	TGTGCCAGCAGCCCACCGGGACAGGATTCGGTCCTAACCTACGAGCAGTACTTC	CASSPPGQDSVLTYEQYF
TRBV11-2	NA	TRBJ1-5	NA	15	TGTGCCAGCAGCTTAGATCTTTGGGTAGGTCAGCCCCAGCATTTT	CASSLDLWVGQPQHF
TRBV13	TRBD1	TRBJ1-2	NA	15	TGTGCCAGCAGCTCAACAGGGGTATTTGACTATGGCTACACCTTC	CASSSTGVFDYGYTF
TRBV7-9	TRBD2	TRBJ2-1	NA	17	TGTGCCAGCAGCTCCGGGACTAGCGGGAGAGGGTACAATGAGCAGTTCTTC	CASSSGTSGRGYNEQFF
TRBV10-3	NA	TRBJ2-7	NA	16	TGTGCCATCAGTGGGAATATAGCGGTAAGCTCCTACGAGCAGTACTTC	CAISGNIAVSSYEQYF
TRBV5-4	NA	TRBJ2-3	NA	17	TGTGCCAGCAGCTTGGAGAGTGAGGGAGTGAGCACAGATACGCAGTATTTT	CASSLESEGVSTDTQYF
TRBV18	NA	TRBJ2-4	NA	17	TGTGCCAGCTCACCACCGGGAAGGGACATAGCCAAAAACATTCAGTACTTC	CASSPPGRDIAKNIQYF
TRBV6-1	TRBD2	TRBJ2-2	NA	15	TGTGCCAGCAGTGAACTAGCGGGAGAGACCGGGGAGCTGTTTTTT	CASSELAGETGELFF
TRBV7-9	NA	TRBJ2-3	NA	15	TGTGCCAGCAGCCCGCCGGGACTGAGCACAGATACGCAGTATTTT	CASSPPGLSTDTQYF
TRBV27	NA	TRBJ2-7	once	14	TGTGCCAGCAGTACCCCTCGCAGGAGCTACGAGCAGTACTTC	CASSTPRRSYEQYF
TRBV9	NA	TRBJ1-2	NA	14	TGTGCCAGCAGCGAAGGGGGTGACCGGCCTGGCTACACCTTC	CASSEGGDRPGYTF
TRBV6-5	NA	TRBJ2-3	NA	16	TGTGCCAGCAGTTACTCGACTAGGACAGCTCCAGATACGCAGTATTTT	CASSYSTRTAPDTQYF
TRBV13	TRBD1	TRBJ1-6	NA	16	TGTGCCAGCAGCCCTCCACAGGGGGAATATAATTCACCCCTCCACTTT	CASSPPQGEYNSPLHF
TRBV5-6	NA	TRBJ1-1	NA	15	TGTGCCAGCAGATTAGGACTGCCAACATGGTCTGAAGCTTTCTTT	CASRLGLPTWSEAFF
TRBV4-1	NA	TRBJ2-1	NA	15	TGCGCCAGCAGCCAAGATAGGGGCTCCTACAATGAGCAGTTCTTC	CASSQDRGSYNEQFF
TRBV5-4	NA	TRBJ2-7	NA	14	TGTGCCAGCAGTGAAGCCGGGACAACTTACGAGCAGTACTTC	CASSEAGTTYEQYF
TRBV7-9	NA	TRBJ1-4	NA	14	TGTGCCAGCAGCCTCACAGGGTATAATGAAAAACTGTTTTTT	CASSLTGYNEKLFF
TRBV6-5	NA	TRBJ2-7	NA	14	TGTGCCAGCAACAAACGGGCGATACCTACGCAGCAGTACTTC	CASNKRAIPTQQYF
TRBV2	NA	TRBJ2-7	NA	10	TGTGCCAGCACGGGGAATGTGCAGTACTTC	CASTGNVQYF
TRBV2	NA	TRBJ1-1	NA	13	TGTGCCATTCCCAGGACACGAGACACTGAAGCTTTCTTT	CAIPRTRDTEAFF
TRBV10-1	NA	TRBJ2-3	NA	14	TGCGCCAGCAGTGAGATAGCGGCTATAGATACGCAGTATTTT	CASSEIAAIDTQYF
TRBV10-3	NA	TRBJ1-2	NA	10	TGTGCCATCAGTGATAAATACTACACCTTC	CAISDKYYTF
TRBV6-5	TRBD1	TRBJ2-2	NA	14	TGTGCCAGCAGTTACTCGCCAGGGGGCGGGGAGCTGTTTTTT	CASSYSPGGGELFF
TRBV7-2	TRBD2	TRBJ2-5	NA	19	TGTGCCAGCAGCCCAGGAGTGGGCCTGGGACTAGCGGTCCAAGAGACCCAGTACTTC	CASSPGVGLGLAVQETQYF